The next 2 T cell receptor beta chains were all read from a single sample in a study of T-cell memory formation after mild COVID-19. TCRdb used MiXCR to reprocess the 5' RACE reads, holding one entry per CDR3 protein. The sample lists roughly 170,000 distinct CDR3 sequences; roughly 20% were seen once. Sequencing input: PBMCs or a T cell subset sorted from them (not recorded which). The source is a man aged 18 to 30 who had mild COVID-19 (a few samples of this study predate the infection). Cell type and time point are not known.

This clonotype was found a few times. The chain is built from TRBV18 and TRBJ2-7; 7 bases align to TRBD1. The trim removed 2 bases at V and 4 bases at J, leaving 2 bases unmatched. The CDR3 is 13 residues long. The germline V gene encodes CDR1 KGHSH and CDR2 LQKENI. The CDR3 protein is CASSPVDRYEQYF. CDR3 coding DNA: TGTGCCAGCTCACCAGTGGACAGGTACGAGCAGTACTTC.

This clonotype was counted at least ten times. V and J are TRBV3-1 and TRBJ2-5, with TRBD2 identical over 11 bases. The CDR3 has 19 residues. V lost 4 bases, J lost 2 bases, and 15 bases stayed unmatched. The germline V gene has CDR1 LGHDT and CDR2 YNNKEL (reference sequence). The CDR3 nucleotides read TGTGCCAGCAGCCTTGGCGGGTGGACTAGCGGGCGTGAACAAGAGACCCAGTACTTC. It encodes CASSLGGWTSGREQETQYF.